Listed below are T cell receptor beta chains from one sample, sequenced in a study of human T cells and chemical hapten exposure. TCRdb re-called the RACE reads with MiXCR, one entry per CDR3 protein. Of some 46,000 distinct CDR3 sequences detected, over 3.5% appear once; the ten largest clones hold about 1.6%. Sequenced material: whole blood. All receptors come from a female donor in good health. Some clones in this sample may be carry-over from other donors' samples. CDR3s include the opening cysteine and the closing phenylalanine or tryptophan. Fields, in order: D gene, clone size, J gene, V gene, CDR3 DNA, CDR3 protein. The D gene is left open where the match is weak. Some rows have no size entry. The others give once, few or many, or a class for an expanded clone.

D: .
size: many
J: TRBJ1-4
V: TRBV5-6
DNA: TGTGCCAGCAGCTTGTTATTATCGGCAGGCGGTGAAAAACTGTTTTTT
CDR3: CASSLLLSAGGEKLFF

D: .
size: many
J: TRBJ2-7
V: TRBV30
DNA: TGTGCCTGGAGTCGTGGGCACGAGCAGTACTTC
CDR3: CAWSRGHEQYF

D: TRBD1
size: many
J: TRBJ2-5
V: TRBV5-1
DNA: TGCGCCAGCAGCTTGGGACAGGGGGCTGGAAAGACCCAGTACTTC
CDR3: CASSLGQGAGKTQYF

D: .
size: many
J: TRBJ1-2
V: TRBV3-1
DNA: TGTGCCAGCAGCCAAGATCCAGGGACCTATGGCTACACCTTC
CDR3: CASSQDPGTYGYTF

D: .
size: many
J: TRBJ1-5
V: TRBV7-2
DNA: TGTGCCAGCACCCTAGGGGGTGTTCAGCCCCAGCATTTT
CDR3: CASTLGGVQPQHF

D: .
size: few
J: TRBJ1-2
V: TRBV6-5
DNA: TGTGCCAGCAGTCGCGACAGTTCCTATGGCTACACCTTC
CDR3: CASSRDSSYGYTF

D: TRBD1
size: many
J: TRBJ1-1
V: TRBV5-1
DNA: TGCGCCAGCAGCTCAGGACAGGGTAGGACTGAAGCTTTCTTT
CDR3: CASSSGQGRTEAFF

D: TRBD1
size: many
J: TRBJ1-5
V: TRBV19
DNA: TGTGCCAGTAGTTCGACAGGGGATCAGCCCCAGCATTTT
CDR3: CASSSTGDQPQHF

D: TRBD1
size: many
J: TRBJ1-5
V: TRBV12-3/TRBV12-4
DNA: TGTGCCAGCAGTTTAGGGGACAGGGGAAGGGATAGCAATCAGCCCCAGCATTTT
CDR3: CASSLGDRGRDSNQPQHF

D: .
size: many
J: TRBJ1-6
V: TRBV5-1
DNA: TGCGCCAGCAGCTTACTAGGCCCACATAATTCACCCCTCCACTTT
CDR3: CASSLLGPHNSPLHF

D: .
size: many
J: TRBJ2-3
V: TRBV7-2
DNA: TGTGCCAGCAGCGTTGCGACAGATACGCAGTATTTT
CDR3: CASSVATDTQYF

D: .
size: few
J: TRBJ1-1
V: TRBV9
DNA: TGTGCCAGCAGCGTAGGATCAGGGGACCCGATACACCAGGCTTTCTTT
CDR3: CASSVGSGDPIHQAFF

D: .
size: .
J: TRBJ2-1
V: TRBV4-2
DNA: TGTGCCAGCAGCCAGAAAAGTCAGGGGGCTGAAACTAGCGGGCGGTTCTTC
CDR3: CASSQKSQGAETSGRFF

D: .
size: many
J: TRBJ1-6
V: TRBV30
DNA: TGTGCCTGGAACGGACTGACTGGGTCACCCCTCCACTTT
CDR3: CAWNGLTGSPLHF

D: .
size: .
J: TRBJ1-1
V: TRBV29-1
DNA: TGCAGCGTTGGGGGGGCATACACTGAAGCTTTCTTT
CDR3: CSVGGAYTEAFF

D: .
size: few
J: TRBJ2-1
V: TRBV10-3
DNA: TGTGCCATCAGTGGGGGCAGGAGGGGGTCGGGTGAGCAGTTCTTC
CDR3: CAISGGRRGSGEQFF

D: TRBD1
size: many
J: TRBJ2-7
V: TRBV6-5
DNA: TGTGCCAGCAGTAGATCCCGGGACAGGTACTACGAGCAGTACTTC
CDR3: CASSRSRDRYYEQYF

D: TRBD1
size: .
J: TRBJ2-7
V: TRBV4-3
DNA: TGCGCCAGCAGCCAGGGGACAGGGAACTACGAGCAGTACTTC
CDR3: CASSQGTGNYEQYF

D: .
size: many
J: TRBJ1-1
V: TRBV12-3/TRBV12-4
DNA: TGTGCCAGCAGTTTAACAGCAAGGGACACTGAAGCTTTCTTT
CDR3: CASSLTARDTEAFF

D: .
size: many
J: TRBJ1-2
V: TRBV5-1
DNA: TGCGCCAGCAGTCCCGACGGAGACTATGGCTACACCTTC
CDR3: CASSPDGDYGYTF

D: .
size: .
J: TRBJ2-2
V: TRBV7-8
DNA: TGTGCCAGCAGATTGGGTAGGGGCGCCGGGGAGCTGTTTTTT
CDR3: CASRLGRGAGELFF